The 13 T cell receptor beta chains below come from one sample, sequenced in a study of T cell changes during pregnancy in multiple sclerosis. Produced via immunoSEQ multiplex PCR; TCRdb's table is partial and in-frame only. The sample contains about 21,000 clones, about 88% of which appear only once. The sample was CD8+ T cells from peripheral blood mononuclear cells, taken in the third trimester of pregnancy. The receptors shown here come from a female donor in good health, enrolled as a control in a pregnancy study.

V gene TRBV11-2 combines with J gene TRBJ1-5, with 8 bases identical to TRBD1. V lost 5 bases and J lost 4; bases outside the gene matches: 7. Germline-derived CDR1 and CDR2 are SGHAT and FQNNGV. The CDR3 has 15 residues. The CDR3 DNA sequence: TGTGCCAGCAGCCAATGGCAGGGGGCGAATCAGCCCCAGCATTTT. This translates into CASSQWQGANQPQHF.

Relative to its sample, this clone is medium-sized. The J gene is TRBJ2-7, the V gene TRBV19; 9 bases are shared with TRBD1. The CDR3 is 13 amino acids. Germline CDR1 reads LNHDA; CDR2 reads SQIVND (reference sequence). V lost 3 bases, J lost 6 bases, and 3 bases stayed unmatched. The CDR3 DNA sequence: TGTGCCAGTAGTATCGGGACAGGGACCGAGCAGTACTTC. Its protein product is CASSIGTGTEQYF.

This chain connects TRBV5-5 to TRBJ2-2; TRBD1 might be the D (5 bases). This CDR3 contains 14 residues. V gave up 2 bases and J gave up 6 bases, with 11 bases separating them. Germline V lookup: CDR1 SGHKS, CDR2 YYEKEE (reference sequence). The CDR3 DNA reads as TGTGCCAGCAGCTTAAGTATGGGGCCCGGGGAGCTGTTTTTT. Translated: CASSLSMGPGELFF. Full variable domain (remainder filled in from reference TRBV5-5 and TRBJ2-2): DAGVTQSPTHLIKTRGQQVTLRCSPISGHKSVSWYQQVLGQGPQFIFQYYEKEERGRGNFPDRFSARQFPNYSSELNVNALLLGDSALYLCASSLSMGPGELFFGEGSRLTVL.

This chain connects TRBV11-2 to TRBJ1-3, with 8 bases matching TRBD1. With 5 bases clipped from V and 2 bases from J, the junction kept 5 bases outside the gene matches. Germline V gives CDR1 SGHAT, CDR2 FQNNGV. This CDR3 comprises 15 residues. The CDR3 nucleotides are TGTGCCAGCAGCGAAGGGACAGGAGCTGGAAACACCATATATTTT. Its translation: CASSEGTGAGNTIYF.

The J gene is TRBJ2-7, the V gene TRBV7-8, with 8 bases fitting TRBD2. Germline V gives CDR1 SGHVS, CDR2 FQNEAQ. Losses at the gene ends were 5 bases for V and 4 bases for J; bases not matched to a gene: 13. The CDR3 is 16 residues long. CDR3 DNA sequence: TGTGCCAGCAGCCCGGGGATAGCGGGGACGCTGTACGAGCAGTACTTC. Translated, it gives CASSPGIAGTLYEQYF.

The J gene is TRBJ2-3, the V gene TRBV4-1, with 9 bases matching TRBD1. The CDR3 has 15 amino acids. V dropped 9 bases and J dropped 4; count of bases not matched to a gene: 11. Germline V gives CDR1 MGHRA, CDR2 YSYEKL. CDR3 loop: CASNRDRVQSDTQYF. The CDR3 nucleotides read TGCGCCAGTAACCGGGACAGGGTTCAATCAGATACGCAGTATTTT.

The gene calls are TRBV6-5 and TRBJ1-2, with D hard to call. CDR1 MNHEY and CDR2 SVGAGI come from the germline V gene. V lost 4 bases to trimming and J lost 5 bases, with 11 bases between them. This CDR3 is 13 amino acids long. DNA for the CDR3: TGTGCCAGCAGTTTCGCCACCCTATATGGCTACACCTTC. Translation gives CASSFATLYGYTF.

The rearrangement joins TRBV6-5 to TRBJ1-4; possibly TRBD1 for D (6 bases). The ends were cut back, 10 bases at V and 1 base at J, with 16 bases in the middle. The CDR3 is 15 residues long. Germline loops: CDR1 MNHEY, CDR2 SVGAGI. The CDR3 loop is CATQRVGGTNEKLFF. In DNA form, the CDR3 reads TGTGCCACCCAAAGGGTAGGGGGAACTAATGAAAAACTGTTTTTT.

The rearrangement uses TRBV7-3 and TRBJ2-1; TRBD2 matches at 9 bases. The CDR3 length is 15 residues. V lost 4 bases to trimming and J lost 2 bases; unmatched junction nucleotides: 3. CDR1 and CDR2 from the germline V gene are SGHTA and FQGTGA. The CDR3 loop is CASSYLAGTYNEQFF. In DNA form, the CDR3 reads TGTGCCAGCAGCTATCTAGCGGGAACCTACAATGAGCAGTTCTTC.

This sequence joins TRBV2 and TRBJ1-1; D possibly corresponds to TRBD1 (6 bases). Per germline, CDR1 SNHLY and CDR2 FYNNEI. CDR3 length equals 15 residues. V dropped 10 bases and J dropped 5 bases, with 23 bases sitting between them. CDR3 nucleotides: TGTGCCACAGACCAGACAGGTGGGGTAGGGACTGAAGCTTTCTTT. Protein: CATDQTGGVGTEAFF.

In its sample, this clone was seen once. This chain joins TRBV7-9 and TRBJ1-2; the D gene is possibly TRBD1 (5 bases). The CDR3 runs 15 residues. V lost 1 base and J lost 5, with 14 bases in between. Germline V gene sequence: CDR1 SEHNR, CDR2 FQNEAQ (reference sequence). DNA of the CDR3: TGTGCCAGCAGCTTAGAGGGGCCTGCTCCTTATGGCTACACCTTC. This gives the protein CASSLEGPAPYGYTF.

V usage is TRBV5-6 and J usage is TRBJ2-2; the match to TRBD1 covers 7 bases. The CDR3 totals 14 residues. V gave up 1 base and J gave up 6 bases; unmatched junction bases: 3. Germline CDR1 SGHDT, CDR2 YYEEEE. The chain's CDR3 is CASSLKTGPGELFF. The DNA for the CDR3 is TGTGCCAGCAGCTTGAAGACAGGGCCCGGGGAGCTGTTTTTT.

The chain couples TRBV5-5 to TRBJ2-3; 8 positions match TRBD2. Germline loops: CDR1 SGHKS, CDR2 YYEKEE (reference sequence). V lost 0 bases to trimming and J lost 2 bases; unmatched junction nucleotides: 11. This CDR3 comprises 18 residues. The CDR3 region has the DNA TGTGCCAGCAGCTTGGCCGAGTCAGGCGGGGGGCCCACAGATACGCAGTATTTT. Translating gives CASSLAESGGGPTDTQYF.